The rows below give T cell receptor beta chains drawn from one sample of a study of cytomegalovirus exposure and HLA in healthy donors. TCRdb keeps only in-frame clones here, not all; method: immunoSEQ multiplex PCR. The sample has about 65,000 clones; 90% to 95% are singletons. Sequenced: PBMCs. The source is a woman between 18 and 29 years old in good health and CMV-seronegative. Both conserved end residues are trimmed from each CDR3.

TRBJ1-1	TRBV6-5	ASTQRGRTEAF
TRBJ2-1	TRBV18	ASSLNSGRALFNEQF
TRBJ2-1	TRBV4-3	ASSQDGTSGFDEQF
TRBJ2-2	TRBV4-3	ASSQVQSGELF
TRBJ1-2	TRBV7-9	ASSLVQGDYGYT
TRBJ2-1	TRBV5-1	ASSLDSCGGINEQF
TRBJ1-1	TRBV7-8	ASSPRTGVNTEAF
TRBJ2-1	TRBV2	AKRGGRNEQF
TRBJ1-6	TRBV6-1	ASSADSSSYNSPLH
TRBJ2-3	TRBV28	ASTTVTDTQY
TRBJ1-1	TRBV27	ASSLSRSTEAF
TRBJ2-3	TRBV5-1	ASSKSQGAPGDTQY
TRBJ2-1	TRBV7-2	ASSFPARGVWNNEQF
TRBJ2-5	TRBV11-2	ASSRDRVETQY